These 22 T cell receptor beta chains came from one sample sequenced in a study of patients and donors after allogeneic stem cell transplantation. TCRdb re-derived calls from the RT-PCR reads in MiXCR, one entry per CDR3 protein. Of approximately 220,000 distinct CDR3 sequences listed, 35% to 45% are singletons. Sequenced material: blood, either unsorted or a sorted T cell fraction (not recorded which). These receptors all stem from a human donor who was either an allogeneic HSCT recipient or a stem cell or donor lymphocyte infusion donor (not recorded which). It is not recorded whose cells these are; they may come from a transplant donor.

This chain connects TRBV3-1 to TRBJ1-1; D not certain. The CDR3 length is 14 residues. Trimming took 2 bases from V and 7 from J, leaving 14 bases between them. CDR1 is LGHDT, CDR2 YNNKEL, per germline (reference sequence). CDR3 nucleotide sequence: TGTGCCAGCAGCCAACTCCCCACCGGGAGTGAAGCTTTCTTT. This translates into CASSQLPTGSEAFF.

V gene TRBV11-2 combines with J gene TRBJ2-2, with no clear D. The CDR3 has 12 residues. V lost 3 bases and J lost 7, with 6 bases in between. CDR1 is SGHAT and CDR2 is FQNNGV in the germline V gene. As DNA, the CDR3 is TGTGCCAGCAGCTTCCGCGGCGGGGAGCTGTTTTTT. Translating it yields CASSFRGGELFF.

CDR3 bases: TGTGCCAGCCAGACTACGGGACAGGGTATTTCACCCCTCCACTTT. Its translation is CASQTTGQGISPLHF. J is TRBJ1-6 and V is TRBV6-1; 9 bases map to TRBD1. CDR3 size: 15 residues. The ends lost 8 bases at V and 9 bases at J; junction bases unmatched: 11. The germline V gene has CDR1 MNHNS and CDR2 SASEGT.

The V and J genes are TRBV5-1 and TRBJ2-7; D possibly corresponds to TRBD1 (5 bases). Per germline, CDR1 SGHRS and CDR2 YFSETQ. Deletions cut 0 bases from V and 5 bases from J, with 15 bases between. This CDR3 is built from 15 residues. The CDR3 DNA sequence: TGCGCCAGCAGCTTGGCCAGTGATCAGGGCCACGAGCAGTACTTC. Protein: CASSLASDQGHEQYF.

With regard to this clonotype: A read error is possible here, since a much larger clone lies one base away. The rearrangement links TRBV10-3 to TRBJ1-5; a possible D gene is TRBD1 (6 bases). CDR3 size: 12 residues. In germline, CDR1 is ENHRY, CDR2 SYGVKD. V shed 5 bases and J shed 4 bases, with 6 bases lying between them. CDR3 region: CAISQGNQPQHF. In nucleotides, the CDR3 is TGTGCCATCAGTCAGGGGAATCAGCCCCAGCATTTT.

With regard to this clonotype: One end of the junction varies from germline; a read error may be responsible. This chain uses TRBV10-3 with TRBJ2-1; no definite D call. Per germline, CDR1 ENHRY and CDR2 SYGVKD. This CDR3 spans 13 amino acids. This CDR3 is CAVSLGFYNEQFF. The CDR3 DNA reads as TGTGCCGTCAGTCTGGGTTTTTACAATGAGCAGTTCTTC.

This clonotype was observed a few times. The chain is built from TRBV12-3 or TRBV12-4 and TRBJ1-4, with D hard to call. The CDR3 extends over 14 amino acids. Trimming stripped 6 bases from V and 6 bases from J, with 14 bases between. The CDR3 spells CASSPGGSYEKLFF. In DNA form, the CDR3 reads TGTGCCAGCAGCCCGGGTGGCAGCTATGAAAAACTGTTTTTT.

The V and J genes are TRBV24-1 and TRBJ2-3, with TRBD2 as a possible D gene (7 bases). Germline assignment: CDR1 KGHDR and CDR2 SFDVKD. The CDR3 consists of 15 residues. V dropped 6 bases and J dropped 0 bases, with 12 bases sitting between them. The CDR3 coding sequence is TGTGCCACCAGTATGGGGGGGGCGAGCACAGATACGCAGTATTTT. Amino acids: CATSMGGASTDTQYF.

The chain joins TRBV12-3 or TRBV12-4 to TRBJ2-1, with 7 positions matching TRBD1. The CDR3 contains 14 residues. The V and J ends lost 2 bases and 7 bases, in that order; junction bases with no gene match: 5. The CDR3 region is CASSLRQGGNEQFF. CDR3 in DNA: TGTGCCAGCAGTTTACGACAGGGTGGTAATGAGCAGTTCTTC.

This sequence joins TRBV5-1 and TRBJ1-1, with D perhaps TRBD1 (6 bases). This CDR3 is built from 15 residues. Trimming cost V 0 bases and J 0 bases, with 9 bases left between them. The germline V gene has CDR1 SGHRS and CDR2 YFSETQ. CDR3 region: CASSLGGHLNTEAFF. CDR3 sequence (DNA): TGCGCCAGCAGCTTGGGGGGACACCTGAACACTGAAGCTTTCTTT. Using reference TRBV5-1 and TRBJ1-1 for the parts outside the CDR3, the full variable domain is KAGVTQTPRYLIKTRGQQVTLSCSPISGHRSVSWYQQTPGQGLQFLFEYFSETQRNKGNFPGRFSGRQFSNSRSEMNVSTLELGDSALYLCASSLGGHLNTEAFFGQGTRLTVV.

The rearrangement uses TRBV7-9 and TRBJ1-6; D is undetermined. CDR3 length: 18 residues. The germline V gene has CDR1 SEHNR and CDR2 FQNEAQ (reference sequence). V was shortened by 2 bases and J by 3 bases, with 17 bases between the two germline ends. DNA of the CDR3: TGTGCCAGCAGCTTAAATCATCCGGACCTTAGCTATAATTCACCCCTCCACTTT. Translated, it gives CASSLNHPDLSYNSPLHF.

CDR3 DNA sequence: TGTGCCAGCAGCTTCAGCGGGGGGAGCTCCTACAATGAGCAGTTCTTC. Translated: CASSFSGGSSYNEQFF. The V call is TRBV9, the J call TRBJ2-1; 9 nucleotides line up with TRBD2. Germline CDR1 is SGDLS and CDR2 is YYNGEE. The CDR3 runs to 16 residues. J was trimmed by 0 bases and V by 4 bases; bases with no gene match: 5.

The chain has TRBV5-1 and TRBJ1-1; weak D call: TRBD1 (5 bases). V dropped 3 bases and J dropped 2 bases, with 14 bases sitting between them. The CDR3 runs 15 residues. CDR1 is SGHRS, CDR2 YFSETQ, per germline. CDR3 nucleotides: TGCGCCAGCAGCTCATCCGGGACGCGAAACACTGAAGCTTTCTTT. This gives the protein CASSSSGTRNTEAFF.

In this sample, this clonotype turned up a few times. The rearrangement uses TRBV9 and TRBJ2-3; 8 bases line up with TRBD2. J was trimmed by 1 base and V by 0 bases; bases with no gene match: 1. This CDR3 has 15 amino acids. CDR1 and CDR2 from the germline V gene are SGDLS and YYNGEE. CDR3 region: CASSVGRGGTDTQYF. In DNA, the CDR3 is TGTGCCAGCAGCGTAGGGCGGGGGGGCACAGATACGCAGTATTTT.

The V gene is TRBV20-1, the J gene TRBJ2-3; the match to TRBD2 covers 10 bases. Germline loops: CDR1 DFQATT, CDR2 SNEGSKA (reference sequence). The CDR3 contains 16 residues. V was pared by 0 bases and J by 6 bases, with 9 bases of the junction left unmatched. CDR3 nucleotides: TGCAGTGCTAGAGATCCCACTAGCGGGGTGCGGGATACGCAGTATTTT. It encodes CSARDPTSGVRDTQYF.

This clonotype was found a few times. The rearrangement joins TRBV25-1 to TRBJ1-6; 9 nucleotides line up with TRBD1. Per germline, CDR1 MGHDK and CDR2 SYGVNS. After removal of 6 bases from V and 9 bases from J, the junction contained 9 bases not matched to a gene. The CDR3 covers 15 residues. This CDR3 is CASSTSGQGPSPLHF. DNA of the CDR3: TGTGCCAGCAGCACTTCGGGACAGGGACCTTCACCCCTCCACTTT.

The CDR3 sequence is CASSSGVLSGNTIYF. Written as DNA, the CDR3 is TGCGCCAGCAGTTCAGGGGTCCTATCTGGAAACACCATATATTTT. The chain recombines TRBV5-1 with TRBJ1-3, with D possibly being TRBD1 (6 bases). The germline gives CDR1 SGHRS, CDR2 YFSETQ. Between the trimmed V and J ends, which lost 5 bases and 1 base, there was a span of 13 bases. The CDR3 has 15 residues.

This rearrangement joins TRBV28 to TRBJ2-5; perhaps TRBD2 as D (5 bases). The CDR3 has 13 residues. Germline CDR1 is MDHEN and CDR2 is SYDVKM. V lost 8 bases and J lost 5, with 15 bases in between. CDR3 DNA: TGTGCCAGCGAAAGAGGGCTGAGGGAGACCCAGTACTTC. It yields the protein CASERGLRETQYF.

This clonotype was detected a few times. In nucleotides, the CDR3 is TGTGCCAGCAGCCGTACAGGACCCTACGAGCAGTACTTC. Protein product: CASSRTGPYEQYF. The chain uses TRBV7-9 and TRBJ2-7; perhaps TRBD1 as D (5 bases). The CDR3 runs to 13 residues. V was clipped by 5 bases and J by 2 bases, with 10 bases between them. Per the germline V gene, CDR1 is SEHNR and CDR2 is FQNEAQ (reference sequence).

At least ten counts were recorded for this clonotype. The chain carries TRBV4-2 and TRBJ1-2; D gene uncertain. V lost 2 bases and J lost 5, with 15 bases in between. CDR1 and CDR2 from the germline V gene are LGHNA and YNFKEQ. The CDR3 extends over 15 amino acids. The CDR3 DNA follows: TGTGCCAGCAGCCAAAACGGTCTGGTGGGGTATGGCTACACCTTC. Amino acid sequence: CASSQNGLVGYGYTF.

J is TRBJ2-3 and V is TRBV20-1; D possibly corresponds to TRBD2 (6 bases). This CDR3 region has 13 residues. Trimming took off 3 bases at V and 2 bases at J, with 9 bases between the two ends. CDR1 and CDR2 (germline): DFQATT, SNEGSKA (reference sequence). The CDR3 is CSARDYLTDTQYF. The CDR3 bases are TGCAGTGCTAGGGACTACCTCACAGATACGCAGTATTTT.

A remark on this clonotype: Compared with germline, one end of the junction differs, possibly owing to a read error. The chain is built from TRBV5-1 and TRBJ2-2; tentative D call: TRBD1 (5 bases). The CDR3 loop spans 13 amino acids. Looked up from germline, CDR1 is SGHRS and CDR2 is YFSETQ. In DNA form, the CDR3 reads TGCGCCAGCCCGAACAGGAACACCGAGGAGCTGTTTTTT. Its translation is CASPNRNTEELFF.